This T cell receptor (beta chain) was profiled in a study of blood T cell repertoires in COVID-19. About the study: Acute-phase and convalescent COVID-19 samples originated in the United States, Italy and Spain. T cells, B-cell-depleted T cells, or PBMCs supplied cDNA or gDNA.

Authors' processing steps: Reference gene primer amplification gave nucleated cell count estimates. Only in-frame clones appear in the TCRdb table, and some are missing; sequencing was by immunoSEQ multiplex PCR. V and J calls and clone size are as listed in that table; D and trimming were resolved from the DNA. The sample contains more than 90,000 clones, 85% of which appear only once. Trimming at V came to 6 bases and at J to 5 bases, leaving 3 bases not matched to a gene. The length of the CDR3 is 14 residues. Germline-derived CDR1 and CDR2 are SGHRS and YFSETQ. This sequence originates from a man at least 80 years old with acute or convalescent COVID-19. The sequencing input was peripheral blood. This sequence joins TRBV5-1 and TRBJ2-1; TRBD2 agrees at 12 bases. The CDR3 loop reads CASMRTSGNNEQFF. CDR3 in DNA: TGCGCCAGCATGCGGACTAGCGGGAACAATGAGCAGTTCTTC. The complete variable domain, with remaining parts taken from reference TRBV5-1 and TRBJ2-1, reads KAGVTQTPRYLIKTRGQQVTLSCSPISGHRSVSWYQQTPGQGLQFLFEYFSETQRNKGNFPGRFSGRQFSNSRSEMNVSTLELGDSALYLCASMRTSGNNEQFFGPGTRLTVL.